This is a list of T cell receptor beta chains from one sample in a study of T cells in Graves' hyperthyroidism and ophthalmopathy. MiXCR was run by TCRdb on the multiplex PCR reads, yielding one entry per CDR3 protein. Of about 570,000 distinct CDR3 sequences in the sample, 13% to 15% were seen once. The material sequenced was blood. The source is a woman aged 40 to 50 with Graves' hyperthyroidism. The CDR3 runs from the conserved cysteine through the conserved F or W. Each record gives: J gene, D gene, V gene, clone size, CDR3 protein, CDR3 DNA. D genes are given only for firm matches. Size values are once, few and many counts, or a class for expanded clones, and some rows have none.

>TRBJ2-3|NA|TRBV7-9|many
CASSILTADTQYF
TGTGCCAGCAGCATCCTTACCGCGGATACGCAGTATTTT
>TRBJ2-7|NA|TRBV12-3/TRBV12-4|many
CASTGGTAYEQYF
TGTGCCAGCACCGGAGGGACAGCCTACGAGCAGTACTTC
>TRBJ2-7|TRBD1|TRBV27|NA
CASSSQGFSYEQYF
TGTGCCAGCAGTTCACAGGGGTTCTCCTACGAGCAGTACTTC
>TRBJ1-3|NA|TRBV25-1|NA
CASSEYSRGDGNTIYF
TGTGCCAGCAGTGAATATTCGCGAGGGGATGGAAACACCATATATTTT
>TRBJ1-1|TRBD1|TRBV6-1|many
CASSVDRGDTEAFF
TGTGCCAGCAGTGTTGACAGGGGGGACACTGAAGCTTTCTTT
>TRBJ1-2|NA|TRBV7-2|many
CASSNNYGYTF
TGTGCCAGCAGCAACAACTATGGCTACACCTTC
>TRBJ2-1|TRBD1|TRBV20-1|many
CSARGTGGNEQFF
TGCAGTGCTAGGGGGACAGGGGGCAATGAGCAGTTCTTC
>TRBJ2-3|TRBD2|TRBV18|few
CASSLRTSGRNTDTQYF
TGTGCCAGCTCACTCAGGACTAGCGGGAGGAACACAGATACGCAGTATTTT
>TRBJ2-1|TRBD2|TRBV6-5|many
CASSYEHAGGFNEQFF
TGTGCCAGCAGTTACGAGCACGCGGGAGGCTTCAATGAGCAGTTCTTC
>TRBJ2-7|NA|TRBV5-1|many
CASSLTGIQDEQYF
TGCGCCAGCAGCCTAACAGGGATTCAGGACGAGCAGTACTTC
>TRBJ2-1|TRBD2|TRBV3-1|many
CASSPTGTSVNEQFF
TGTGCCAGCAGTCCGACCGGGACTAGCGTCAATGAGCAGTTCTTC
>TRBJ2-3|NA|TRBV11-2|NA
CAGWYSSTDTQYF
TGTGCCGGCTGGTACTCTAGCACAGATACGCAGTATTTT
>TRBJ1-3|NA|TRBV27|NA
CASSPTTTGIGDTIYF
TGTGCCAGCAGTCCCACGACCACAGGGATTGGAGACACCATATATTTT
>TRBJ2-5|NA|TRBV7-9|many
CASSLGRTSGETQYF
TGTGCCAGCAGCTTAGGAAGGACAAGCGGGGAGACCCAGTACTTC
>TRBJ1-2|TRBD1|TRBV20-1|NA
CSAGQGALPYGYTF
TGCAGTGCTGGGCAGGGGGCGCTTCCCTATGGCTACACCTTC